One T cell receptor (beta chain) is described in this entry. Use of 60 Vbeta and 13 Jbeta primers characterized the PCR. Generated by immunoSEQ multiplex PCR, the TCRdb table keeps only in-frame clones and is missing some. This sample has about 160,000 clones, with roughly 82% found just once. This entry belongs to a study of cytomegalovirus exposure and HLA in healthy donors. Study details: In a previous analysis, 117 million unique TCR beta sequences were found from 150 million to 200 million T cells.

Germline assignment: CDR1 MNHNY and CDR2 SVGAGI (reference sequence). This CDR3 region has 12 residues. Deletions cut 2 bases from V and 10 bases from J, with 11 bases between. The sample comprised PBMCs. The chain couples TRBV6-6 to TRBJ1-1, with D unclear. The sequence was collected from a girl aged 10 to 17 in good health and CMV-seropositive. The CDR3 protein is CASSYPGIGAFF. DNA of the CDR3: TGTGCCAGCAGTTACCCGGGTATTGGAGCTTTCTTT.